This paragraph covers one T cell receptor beta chain sequence. No antigen is known for it. The naive CD8 fraction comprised CD45RO-negative cells positively selected for CCR7 and excluded terminally differentiated effector memory CD45RA+ cells. The data are from a study of shared clonotypes between healthy human individuals. Study findings and constraints: For naive CD4 cells, 5% to 6.5% of clonotypes were shared across a few donors. The sole specimen, blood, was sampled, and tissue repertoires likely differ.

Sequencing was performed with immunoSEQ multiplex PCR; in TCRdb, only in-frame clones are kept and a portion is missing. The sample consists of approximately 2,000,000 clones, around 93% of them appearing once. Germline V gives CDR1 LNHDA, CDR2 SQIVND (reference sequence). The CDR3 consists of 15 residues. The germline V and J ends were trimmed by 5 bases and 1 base, with 14 bases remaining between them. J is TRBJ1-1 and V is TRBV19, with a weak D call TRBD1 (5 bases). The receptor was isolated from a man between 18 and 29 years old in good health. Some clones in this sample may be carry-over from other donors' samples. The sequencing sample was made of naive CD8+ T cells from PBMCs. Here the CDR3 reads CASSPLSGSNTEAFF. CDR3 DNA: TGTGCCAGTAGTCCTTTATCAGGGTCGAACACTGAAGCTTTCTTT.